This record concerns one TCR beta chain sequence. Its specific antigen is unknown. A read error may account for a junction end that differs from germline. CDR1 and CDR2 are drawn from the germline V gene (reference sequence): MNHEY, SMNVEV. From its cysteine to its phenylalanine, the CDR3 spans 13 amino acids. Only the CDR3 part of the read is kept: 39 bases, read in frame from the first base. The library relied on PCR. TCRdb names Illumina HiSeq 4000 as the instrument used. Bulk TCR libraries were generated as previously described, with the TCR primers listed in Table S5 used. Purification of total RNA was performed with the Qiagen AllPrep DNA/RNA kit. Before any analysis, reads coming from multiple sequencing runs of the same library were combined into one pool. The authors' analysis ran thus. Reads were retained only if the reads had an exact TCR constant sequence, and the retained reads were trimmed to 150 nt and grouped according to their 12-nt molecular barcodes. Within each barcode group, reads were sub-clustered at a 15% Levenshtein threshold, and quality-weighted consensus sequences were built per RNA molecule. Non-functional sequences were removed, as were lower-count sequences one edit away from another. Based on a fit of two negative binomial distributions, barcode sub-clusters having less than 20% of the maximum read count were discarded. The public reads were quality trimmed at Q25 with fastp and then assembled into clones with MiXCR by TCRdb, keeping productive beta chains. Rows matching on CDR3 protein sequence are summarized as one entry with the most common DNA and genes. None of the V and J calls come from the authors' own analysis; TCRdb made them. Here the sample has around 480,000 distinct CDR3 sequences; about a fifth occur a single time. The ten most abundant clones make up about 0.84% of the sample.

Naive CD8 T cell libraries were made from approximately 22,000 to 940,000 sorted cells using 10%, 30% or 50% of purified RNA. Naive CD8 T cells, defined as CD8+CD4-CCR7+CD45RA+, were FACS-sorted into RLT Plus buffer on a BD FACSAria II. To test detection sensitivity, Jurkat RNA equal to approximately 10 TCR copies was added to samples of about 18,000-1,100,000 naive CD8 T cells. CD8 T cells were enriched with RosetteSep CD8+ T Cell Enrichment Cocktail and Ficoll-Paque, followed by ACK red cell lysis. The entry originates in a study of molecular identifiers for immune sequencing clone quantification (dated by TCRdb to 2016 to 2019). Turning to the overall study: For a replicate experiment, RNA from roughly 18,000 or 92,000 naive CD8 T cells was divided into five aliquots, of which four were sequenced. This methods study used CD8 T cells to benchmark TCR RNA copy counting and molecular-identifier clustering-based TCR repertoire sequencing (MIDCIRS).

The paper's findings and limits, for the study overall: When barcode sub-clustering was not used, chimeric consensus sequences inflated TCR diversity, with chimeras reaching as high as 47%. Highly expanded clone sizes could be underestimated because identical TCR molecules may share a barcode. In CMV-specific effector cells, clones with more than 20 RNA copies accounted for over 99% of molecules, whereas in naive cells such clones accounted for under 1%. Spiked-in Jurkat TCR RNA equal to a single cell's worth was reported to be detectable even within one million naive CD8 T cells. Spiked-in Jurkat TCR RNA (about ten copies' worth), which is not part of the donor repertoire, was contained in the naive libraries. Modeling estimated 2.5 to 3.5 recovered TCR RNA copies per cell, compared with about ten by digital PCR, which implies 30% to 35% capture efficiency.

The chain was built from TRBV27 and TRBJ1-2, with an unclear D gene assignment. Sequenced input: naive CD8+ T cells from blood, with Jurkat cell RNA spiked in. The cell subset or site label here, explained by the study, means: FACS-sorted CD8+CD4-CCR7+CD45RA+ naive T cells. The clonotype comes from a human donor in good health. Some libraries in this study had Jurkat cell RNA spiked in. The base sequence is TGTGCCAGCGGTTTTCAGTCCAACTATGGCTACACCTTC. It specifies CASGFQSNYGYTF.